These T cell receptor beta chains were read from a single sample in a study of T cells in Graves' hyperthyroidism and ophthalmopathy. TCRdb reprocessed the multiplex PCR reads via MiXCR and lists one record per CDR3 protein. The data hold fewer than 450,000 distinct CDR3 sequences, with about 18% observed a single time. The material sequenced was blood. These receptors all come from a woman aged 30 to 39 with Graves' hyperthyroidism that later progressed to Graves' ophthalmopathy. CDR3s include the opening cysteine and the closing phenylalanine or tryptophan. Fields, in order: V gene, clone size, D gene, J gene, CDR3 DNA, CDR3 protein. D genes are given only for firm matches. Not every row has a clone size; where given, it reads once, few, many or a size class.

v_call: TRBV3-1; clone_size: many; d_call: TRBD2; j_call: TRBJ2-5; cdr3_nt: TGTGCCAGCAGCTCTGGACTAGCGAGGCTACAGACCCAGTACTTC; cdr3_aa: CASSSGLARLQTQYF
v_call: TRBV19; clone_size: .; d_call: .; j_call: TRBJ1-1; cdr3_nt: TGTGCCAGTAGTATCCTTCGGCGGCCTGAAGCTTTCTTT; cdr3_aa: CASSILRRPEAFF
v_call: TRBV29-1; clone_size: .; d_call: .; j_call: TRBJ2-7; cdr3_nt: TGCAGCGCCCTGGCTGGCTCCTACGAGCAGTACTTC; cdr3_aa: CSALAGSYEQYF
v_call: TRBV28; clone_size: many; d_call: TRBD2; j_call: TRBJ2-7; cdr3_nt: TGTGCCAGCAGTTTGGGGGGGAAGACCTACGAGCAGTACTTC; cdr3_aa: CASSLGGKTYEQYF
v_call: TRBV20-1; clone_size: few; d_call: TRBD2; j_call: TRBJ2-1; cdr3_nt: TGCAGTGCTAGAGGCCCTAGCGGGCCGTACAATGAGCAGTTCTTC; cdr3_aa: CSARGPSGPYNEQFF
v_call: TRBV18; clone_size: many; d_call: .; j_call: TRBJ1-1; cdr3_nt: TGTGCCAGCTCACCACTTGGGGGGCGCAGAATCTCCACTGAAGCTTTCTTT; cdr3_aa: CASSPLGGRRISTEAFF
v_call: TRBV28; clone_size: .; d_call: .; j_call: TRBJ2-3; cdr3_nt: TGTGCCAGCAGTTTAGGGGGATCCAGGGCAGATACGCAGTATTTT; cdr3_aa: CASSLGGSRADTQYF
v_call: TRBV20-1; clone_size: few; d_call: TRBD2; j_call: TRBJ2-2; cdr3_nt: TGCAGTGCTAGAACCTACAAACCGACTAGCGGGAGGGCCACCGGGGAGCTGTTTTTT; cdr3_aa: CSARTYKPTSGRATGELFF
v_call: TRBV6-1; clone_size: many; d_call: TRBD2; j_call: TRBJ2-7; cdr3_nt: TGTGCCAGCAGTGACCCCAGGGACGGGGGGAGGTACGAGCAGTACTTC; cdr3_aa: CASSDPRDGGRYEQYF
v_call: TRBV2; clone_size: .; d_call: .; j_call: TRBJ1-4; cdr3_nt: TGTGCCAGCAGTGATCGACAGTCAAATGAAAAACTGTTTTTT; cdr3_aa: CASSDRQSNEKLFF
v_call: TRBV6-1; clone_size: few; d_call: TRBD1; j_call: TRBJ2-7; cdr3_nt: TGTGCCAGCAGCCGTCCGGGGACAGCAACCTACGAGCAGTACTTC; cdr3_aa: CASSRPGTATYEQYF
v_call: TRBV19; clone_size: .; d_call: .; j_call: TRBJ1-1; cdr3_nt: TGTGCCAGTAAAACTGGGGTTGGCACTGAAGCTTTCTTT; cdr3_aa: CASKTGVGTEAFF
v_call: TRBV20-1; clone_size: many; d_call: TRBD1; j_call: TRBJ2-2; cdr3_nt: TGCAGTGCTAGAGTACCCGGGACAGGAGACACCGGGGAGCTGTTTTTT; cdr3_aa: CSARVPGTGDTGELFF
v_call: TRBV28; clone_size: many; d_call: TRBD1; j_call: TRBJ1-2; cdr3_nt: TGTGCCAGCAGTCCTGACAGGGGGCCCTTTCCTGGCTACACCTTC; cdr3_aa: CASSPDRGPFPGYTF
v_call: TRBV10-3; clone_size: many; d_call: .; j_call: TRBJ2-3; cdr3_nt: TGTGCCATCAGTGAGTTTGAAACCCGAACAGATACGCAGTATTTT; cdr3_aa: CAISEFETRTDTQYF
v_call: TRBV2; clone_size: .; d_call: TRBD2; j_call: TRBJ2-7; cdr3_nt: TGTGCCAGCAGTGGGAACAGACTAGCGGACTCCTACGAGCAGTACTTC; cdr3_aa: CASSGNRLADSYEQYF
v_call: TRBV19; clone_size: many; d_call: .; j_call: TRBJ1-1; cdr3_nt: TGTGCCAGTAGCGAGACAGGGAACACTGAAGCTTTCTTT; cdr3_aa: CASSETGNTEAFF
v_call: TRBV2; clone_size: many; d_call: TRBD2; j_call: TRBJ2-1; cdr3_nt: TGTGCCAGCAGATACAGACCGGGACTAGCGGGGAGGAGCTCCTACAATGAGCAGTTCTTC; cdr3_aa: CASRYRPGLAGRSSYNEQFF
v_call: TRBV18; clone_size: many; d_call: TRBD2; j_call: TRBJ2-2; cdr3_nt: TGTGCCAGCTCACCGTCGAGCGGGAGGGCTGTCACCGGGGAGCTGTTTTTT; cdr3_aa: CASSPSSGRAVTGELFF
v_call: TRBV3-1; clone_size: many; d_call: .; j_call: TRBJ2-3; cdr3_nt: TGTGCCAGCAGCCAATTTATAACAGATACGCAGTATTTT; cdr3_aa: CASSQFITDTQYF
v_call: TRBV29-1; clone_size: many; d_call: .; j_call: TRBJ1-4; cdr3_nt: TGCAGCGTTGGCCAGACAGGACGTAATGAAAAACTGTTTTTT; cdr3_aa: CSVGQTGRNEKLFF
v_call: TRBV12-3/TRBV12-4; clone_size: few; d_call: TRBD2; j_call: TRBJ2-1; cdr3_nt: TGTGCCAGCATACTTACCGGGACTAGCAATGAGCAGTTCTTC; cdr3_aa: CASILTGTSNEQFF
v_call: TRBV4-1; clone_size: .; d_call: TRBD2; j_call: TRBJ2-2; cdr3_nt: TGCGCCAGCAGCCAAGTACCGGGACTAGCGGGGGGGCACGGGGAGCTGTTTTTT; cdr3_aa: CASSQVPGLAGGHGELFF
v_call: TRBV5-1; clone_size: .; d_call: TRBD1; j_call: TRBJ1-2; cdr3_nt: TGCGCCAGCAGCCCGGGACAGGCTTATGGCTACACCTTC; cdr3_aa: CASSPGQAYGYTF
v_call: TRBV6-1; clone_size: many; d_call: TRBD1; j_call: TRBJ2-1; cdr3_nt: TGTGCCAGCAGGATAGGGACAGGGTTTATCAATGAGCAGTTCTTC; cdr3_aa: CASRIGTGFINEQFF
v_call: TRBV7-9; clone_size: .; d_call: .; j_call: TRBJ1-6; cdr3_nt: TGTGCCAGCAGCCCCGGATGGGAGAGCTATAATTCACCCCTCCACTTT; cdr3_aa: CASSPGWESYNSPLHF
v_call: TRBV5-4; clone_size: many; d_call: .; j_call: TRBJ2-1; cdr3_nt: TGTGCCAGCAGCTCTCCGATCGGGTCCTACAATGAGCAGTTCTTC; cdr3_aa: CASSSPIGSYNEQFF
v_call: TRBV27; clone_size: many; d_call: .; j_call: TRBJ1-5; cdr3_nt: TGTGCCAGCAGTTTACAGGGGATGAATCAGCCCCAGCATTTT; cdr3_aa: CASSLQGMNQPQHF
v_call: TRBV4-1; clone_size: .; d_call: .; j_call: TRBJ1-2; cdr3_nt: TGCGCCAGCAGCCAAGATAGAGACCGCTATGGCTACACCTTC; cdr3_aa: CASSQDRDRYGYTF
v_call: TRBV2; clone_size: .; d_call: .; j_call: TRBJ2-2; cdr3_nt: TGTGCCAGCAGCCGTAGCGGCCCCGGGGAGCTGTTTTTT; cdr3_aa: CASSRSGPGELFF
v_call: TRBV7-8; clone_size: many; d_call: .; j_call: TRBJ2-5; cdr3_nt: TGTGCCAGCAGCTATGACAAGGAAGACGGAGAGACCCAGTACTTC; cdr3_aa: CASSYDKEDGETQYF
v_call: TRBV6-1; clone_size: .; d_call: .; j_call: TRBJ2-4; cdr3_nt: TGTGCCACCGAGGAGGCCGGCTCCCGAAACATTCAGTACTTC; cdr3_aa: CATEEAGSRNIQYF
v_call: TRBV19; clone_size: many; d_call: .; j_call: TRBJ1-5; cdr3_nt: TGTGCCAGTAGGGACAGTCATAGCAATCAGCCCCAGCATTTT; cdr3_aa: CASRDSHSNQPQHF
v_call: TRBV11-1; clone_size: many; d_call: .; j_call: TRBJ2-5; cdr3_nt: TGTGCCAGCAGCTTAATGTTTGGGTTTCAAGAGACCCAGTACTTC; cdr3_aa: CASSLMFGFQETQYF
v_call: TRBV27; clone_size: many; d_call: TRBD1; j_call: TRBJ1-1; cdr3_nt: TGTGCCAGCAGTTTAACCGGGACAGCATTCACTGAAGCTTTCTTT; cdr3_aa: CASSLTGTAFTEAFF
v_call: TRBV6-1; clone_size: many; d_call: .; j_call: TRBJ1-2; cdr3_nt: TGTGCCAGCAGTGAAAACCAGAACTATGGCTACACCTTC; cdr3_aa: CASSENQNYGYTF
v_call: TRBV7-9; clone_size: few; d_call: TRBD1; j_call: TRBJ1-3; cdr3_nt: TGTGCCAGCAGCTATCCGGGACAGGGCCCTGGAAACACCATATATTTT; cdr3_aa: CASSYPGQGPGNTIYF
v_call: TRBV19; clone_size: many; d_call: TRBD1; j_call: TRBJ2-4; cdr3_nt: TGTGCCACACGACAGGGGCAAAACATTCAGTACTTC; cdr3_aa: CATRQGQNIQYF
v_call: TRBV27; clone_size: many; d_call: TRBD2; j_call: TRBJ2-5; cdr3_nt: TGTGCCAGCAGTCTGCTTAGCGGGAGGCCTGGTTGGGAGACCCAGTACTTC; cdr3_aa: CASSLLSGRPGWETQYF
v_call: TRBV11-1; clone_size: many; d_call: TRBD2; j_call: TRBJ2-7; cdr3_nt: TGTGCCAGCAGCTTAGAAGCGGGAGCAGCCTACGAGCAGTACTTC; cdr3_aa: CASSLEAGAAYEQYF
v_call: TRBV30; clone_size: many; d_call: .; j_call: TRBJ1-3; cdr3_nt: TGTGCCTGGAGCCGTGGACGCATAAGTTCTGGAAACACCATATATTTT; cdr3_aa: CAWSRGRISSGNTIYF
v_call: TRBV4-1; clone_size: .; d_call: .; j_call: TRBJ2-1; cdr3_nt: TGCGCCAGCAGCCAGGACGGTGACTCCTACAATGAGCAGTTCTTC; cdr3_aa: CASSQDGDSYNEQFF